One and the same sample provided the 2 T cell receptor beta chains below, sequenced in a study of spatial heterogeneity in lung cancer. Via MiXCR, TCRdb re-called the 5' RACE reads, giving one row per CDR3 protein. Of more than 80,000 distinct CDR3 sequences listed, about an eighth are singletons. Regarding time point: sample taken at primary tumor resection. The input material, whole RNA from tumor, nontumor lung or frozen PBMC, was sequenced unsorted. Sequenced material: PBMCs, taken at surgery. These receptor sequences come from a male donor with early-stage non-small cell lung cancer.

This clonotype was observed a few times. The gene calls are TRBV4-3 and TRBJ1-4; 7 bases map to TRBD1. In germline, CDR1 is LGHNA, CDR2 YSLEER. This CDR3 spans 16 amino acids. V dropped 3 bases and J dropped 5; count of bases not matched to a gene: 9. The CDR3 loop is CASSHGQTGINEKLFF. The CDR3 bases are TGCGCCAGCAGCCATGGCCAGACAGGGATAAATGAAAAACTGTTTTTT.

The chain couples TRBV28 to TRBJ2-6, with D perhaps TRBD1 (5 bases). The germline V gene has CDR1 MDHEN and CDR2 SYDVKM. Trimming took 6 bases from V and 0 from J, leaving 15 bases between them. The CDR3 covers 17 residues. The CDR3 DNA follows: TGTGCCAGCAGGGGGCAGTCATTTCTCTCTGGGGCCAACGTCCTGACTTTC. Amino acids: CASRGQSFLSGANVLTF. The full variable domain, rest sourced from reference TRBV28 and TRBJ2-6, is DVKVTQSSRYLVKRTGEKVFLECVQDMDHENMFWYRQDPGLGLRLIYFSYDVKMKEKGDIPEGYSVSREKKERFSLILESASTNQTSMYLCASRGQSFLSGANVLTFGAGSRLTVL.